A single sample is the source of the 14 T cell receptor beta chains below, sequenced in a study of T cell responses to AZD1222 COVID-19 vaccine (dated by TCRdb to the early 2020s). The time point label of this sample denotes: baseline before first vaccination. Libraries were constructed by the immunoSEQ multiplex PCR assay. Not all clones reach the TCRdb copy of this immuneACCESS table, which keeps in-frame sequences only. Checked studies attribute under half of the gap to unresolved V genes and leave the rest unexplained. The sample profile shows more than 90,000 clones; 87% of them were found once. 16% of the sample belongs to the ten largest clones. This specimen was peripheral blood, taken on day 0 of AZD1222 vaccination. The origin of the receptors is an adult in good health.

The chain couples TRBV3-1 (or the pseudogene TRBV3-2) to TRBJ1-6; D gene ambiguous. CDR1 and CDR2 (germline): LGHDT, YNNKEL (reference sequence). With 0 bases removed from V and 0 bases from J, the gap between germline ends came to 12 bases. CDR3 length: 18 amino acids. The chain's CDR3 is CASSQERAASSYNSPLHF. Here the CDR3 DNA reads TGTGCCAGCAGCCAAGAAAGGGCAGCGAGCTCCTATAATTCACCCCTCCACTTT.

The chain employs TRBV28 and TRBJ1-2; the D is unclear. Trimming left V 6 bases short and J 3 bases short, with 11 bases between. The CDR3 has 13 residues. Germline loops: CDR1 MDHEN, CDR2 SYDVKM. For the CDR3, the DNA is TGTGCCAGCAGACCATTCGCGCACTATGGCTACACCTTC. This sequence encodes CASRPFAHYGYTF.

The table lists this clone with a few counts. J is TRBJ1-2 and V is TRBV11-1, with D perhaps matching TRBD1 (6 bases). Trimming took off 1 base at V and 5 bases at J, with 14 bases between the two ends. The CDR3 is 15 residues long. The V gene's germline CDR1 is SGHAT and CDR2 FQDESV (reference sequence). CDR3 DNA sequence: TGTGCCAGCAGCTTAGAAGCAGGGGTCTCTTATGGCTACACCTTC. Translating it yields CASSLEAGVSYGYTF.

The V gene is TRBV4-1, the J gene TRBJ1-5; a possible D gene is TRBD1 (6 bases). This CDR3 contains 17 residues. Germline assignment: CDR1 MGHRA and CDR2 YSYEKL. V was trimmed by 5 bases and J by 7 bases, leaving 24 bases between them. CDR3 in amino acids: CASSVGGGVLGAQPQHF. DNA of the CDR3: TGCGCCAGCAGCGTGGGAGGGGGAGTCTTGGGGGCGCAGCCCCAGCATTTT.

This sequence joins TRBV5-1 and TRBJ2-7, with 9 bases identical to TRBD1. Trimming at V came to 4 bases and at J to 4 bases, leaving 3 bases not matched to a gene. Per germline, CDR1 SGHRS and CDR2 YFSETQ. This CDR3 is 13 amino acids long. CDR3 residues: CASSVGTGYEQYF. Written as DNA, the CDR3 is TGCGCCAGCAGCGTCGGGACAGGGTACGAGCAGTACTTC.

This clone has only one observation. The V call is TRBV27, the J call TRBJ2-2, with 7 nucleotides matching TRBD1. The CDR3 has 15 residues. With V trimmed by 5 bases and J by 5 bases, 8 bases remained unmatched. CDR1 is MNHEY, CDR2 SMNVEV, per germline (reference sequence). CDR3 loop: CASSPRQGITGELFF. The CDR3 coding sequence is TGTGCCAGCAGTCCCAGACAGGGTATAACCGGGGAGCTGTTTTTT.

With respect to this clone: One end of the junction varies from germline; a read error may be responsible. J is TRBJ1-2 and V is TRBV7-9; 7 nucleotides align to TRBD1. CDR1 and CDR2 (germline): SEHNR, FQNEAQ (reference sequence). The CDR3 contains 13 residues. In DNA form, the CDR3 reads TGTGCCAGCAGCTTCTTGGAGAGGGGGCTTTTCCTATTC. Its protein product is CASSFLERGLFLF.

DNA for the CDR3: TGCGCCAGCACCTCGACGGAATCAACTAATGAAAAACTGTTTTTT. Protein: CASTSTESTNEKLFF. The chain has TRBV5-1 and TRBJ1-4; no firm D call. In germline, CDR1 is SGHRS, CDR2 YFSETQ. The CDR3 is 15 residues long. V was trimmed by 6 bases and J by 0 bases, leaving 12 bases between them.

J is TRBJ2-5 and V is TRBV2; D call uncertain. Germline values: CDR1 SNHLY, CDR2 FYNNEI. V lost 10 bases and J 2 bases, leaving 11 bases between the germline ends. The CDR3 spans 12 residues. The CDR3 spells CATEDVQETQYF. The CDR3 region has the DNA TGTGCCACCGAGGACGTACAAGAGACCCAGTACTTC.

This rearrangement joins TRBV9 to TRBJ2-1; 8 bases are a match to TRBD1. Germline-derived CDR1 and CDR2 are SGDLS and YYNGEE. The ends lost 5 bases at V and 4 bases at J; junction bases unmatched: 8. The CDR3 has 15 amino acids. For the CDR3, the DNA is TGTGCCAGCAGACCTGGGACAGGAAAGTACAATGAGCAGTTCTTC. It translates to CASRPGTGKYNEQFF.

The V gene is TRBV9, the J gene TRBJ2-1; D call uncertain. The CDR3 sequence is 15 residues long. Trimming shortened V by 0 bases and J by 0 bases, and 7 bases separated the two germline ends. Looked up from germline, CDR1 is SGDLS and CDR2 is YYNGEE. In nucleotides, the CDR3 is TGTGCCAGCAGCGTAGGGCAGAGCTCCTACAATGAGCAGTTCTTC. Its protein product is CASSVGQSSYNEQFF.

The chain joins TRBV28 to TRBJ1-5; D gene unclear. CDR1 MDHEN and CDR2 SYDVKM come from the germline V gene. V shed 1 base and J shed 6 bases, with 4 bases lying between them. This CDR3 contains 12 residues. Here the CDR3 reads CASSLFGQPQHF. In nucleotides, the CDR3 is TGTGCCAGCAGTTTATTTGGTCAGCCCCAGCATTTT.

The chain joins TRBV4-1 to TRBJ2-1; D is unresolved. Germline lookup yields CDR1 MGHRA and CDR2 YSYEKL. The V gene lost 2 bases and the J gene lost 0 bases, with 14 bases spanning the gap. There are 17 residues in the CDR3. DNA for the CDR3: TGCGCCAGCAGCCAATTATCCATTCCGGGCTCCTACAATGAGCAGTTCTTC. The encoded protein is CASSQLSIPGSYNEQFF.

V gene TRBV7-8 combines with J gene TRBJ2-7; D is ambiguous. Deletions cut 1 base from V and 1 base from J, with 8 bases between. The CDR3 loop spans 14 amino acids. CDR1 and CDR2 (germline): SGHVS, FQNEAQ. CDR3 nucleotide sequence: TGTGCCAGCAGCTTAGTCAGTGAATCCTACGAGCAGTACTTC. Translating gives CASSLVSESYEQYF. The full variable domain, in which reference TRBV7-8 and TRBJ2-7 provide the parts outside the CDR3, is GAGVSQSPRYKVAKRGQDVALRCDPISGHVSLFWYQQALGQGPEFLTYFQNEAQLDKSGLPSDRFFAERPEGSVSTLKIQRTQQEDSAVYLCASSLVSESYEQYFGPGTRLTVT.